This TCR beta chain was found in a study of T-cell memory formation after mild COVID-19. As for the study in general: Each donor largely had its own TCR clusters.

Trimming removed 5 bases from V and 4 bases from J; junction bases left unmatched: 11. This CDR3 spans 18 amino acids. Overall study findings and caveats: Of the contracting clones, CD4+ ones lay mainly in CM and EM, and CD8+ ones in EMRA. From day 15 to 85, contracting clones were balanced between CD4 and CD8, whereas later expanders leaned toward CD4+.

From 5'RACE with constant-segment primers came TCR alpha and TCR beta cDNA libraries that carried sample barcodes and UMIs. Using its own MiXCR run on the 5' RACE reads, TCRdb lists one record per CDR3 protein. The profile covers 140,000 to 150,000 distinct CDR3 sequences, with 15% to 20% appearing a single time and about 2% taken by the ten largest. Of note for this clonotype: Its antigen is not known.

The specimen sequenced was PBMCs or a T cell subset sorted from them (not recorded which). This clonotype was obtained from an adult woman who had mild COVID-19 (a few samples of this study predate the infection). Cell type and time point are not known. V is TRBV12-3 or TRBV12-4 and J is TRBJ2-3, with 14 bases matching TRBD2. CDR3 loop: CASSQARTSGRLADTQYF. Written as DNA, the CDR3 is TGTGCCAGCAGTCAGGCCCGGACTAGCGGGAGGTTGGCAGATACGCAGTATTTT.